A selection of T cell receptor beta chains follows, all from one sample in a study of blood T cell repertoires in COVID-19. TCRdb's copy holds only in-frame clones and misses some; the assay was immunoSEQ multiplex PCR. The data hold about 250,000 clones, with around 85% observed a single time. Sequencing input: peripheral blood. The receptors come from a human donor with COVID-19, enrolled during active disease. The donor label of this sample is uncertain. Each CDR3 is given with its conserved first and last residue. The D gene is left open where the match is weak. For some rows the clone size is stated as once, few or many, or as a class when expanded; others skip it.

CASSFSDRACIF | TGTGCCAGCAGTTTCTCGGACAGGGCTTGCATTTTT | - | TRBJ1-4 | TRBV28 | TRBD1
CASSEPGTGYNEQFF | TGCGCCAGCAGTGAACCTGGGACAGGGTACAATGAGCAGTTCTTC | - | TRBJ2-1 | TRBV10-1 | TRBD1
CASGWQNTGELFF | TGTGCCAGCGGTTGGCAGAACACCGGGGAGCTGTTTTTT | - | TRBJ2-2 | TRBV2 | -
CASSLGGGSYSNQPQHF | TGCGCCAGCAGCTTGGGCGGAGGGTCCTATAGCAATCAGCCCCAGCATTTT | few | TRBJ1-5 | TRBV5-1 | -
CASSMIAGTGDSPLHF | TGTGCCAGCAGCATGATAGCCGGGACAGGTGATTCACCCCTCCACTTT | - | TRBJ1-6 | TRBV9 | TRBD1
CASSEYGRNTEAFF | TGTGCCAGCAGTGAATATGGTAGGAACACTGAAGCTTTCTTT | - | TRBJ1-1 | TRBV2 | -
CASSQDGPSGANVLTF | TGCGCCAGCAGCCAAGATGGCCCCTCCGGGGCCAACGTCCTGACTTTC | - | TRBJ2-6 | TRBV4-3 | -
CASSSRTGWPSFNTEAFF | TGTGCCAGCAGTTCCAGGACAGGGTGGCCCTCTTTCAACACTGAAGCTTTCTTT | - | TRBJ1-1 | TRBV27 | TRBD1
CAWRGTSGSLEQFF | TGTGCCTGGAGGGGGACTAGCGGGAGCCTTGAGCAGTTCTTC | - | TRBJ2-1 | TRBV30 | TRBD2
CASSLSRSSYEQYF | TGTGCCAGCAGCTTGTCTAGGAGCTCCTACGAGCAGTACTTC | - | TRBJ2-7 | TRBV7-2 | -
CASSLYSQENYGYTF | TGTGCCAGCAGTTTATATTCACAAGAAAACTATGGCTACACCTTC | - | TRBJ1-2 | TRBV28 | -
CASSLALVSEQFF | TGCGCCAGCAGCTTGGCCCTAGTCAGTGAGCAGTTCTTC | - | TRBJ2-1 | TRBV5-1 | -
CASSHRGTNNEQFF | TGTGCCAGCAGTCATAGGGGAACGAACAATGAGCAGTTCTTC | - | TRBJ2-1 | TRBV9 | -
CASREGVDLLSYEQYF | TGCGCCAGCAGGGAAGGGGTGGACCTCCTCTCCTACGAGCAGTACTTC | - | TRBJ2-7 | TRBV10-2 | -
CASSSRDKPPLHF | TGTGCCAGCAGTTCCCGGGACAAACCACCCCTCCACTTT | - | TRBJ1-6 | TRBV28 | -
CASSPTPATGNSPLHF | TGTGCCAGCAGCCCCACCCCCGCGACAGGGAATTCACCCCTCCACTTT | - | TRBJ1-6 | TRBV11-2 | TRBD1
CASSVTGLEITGELFF | TGTGCCAGCAGCGTTACTGGACTAGAGATAACCGGGGAGCTGTTTTTT | - | TRBJ2-2 | TRBV2 | TRBD2
CSAPDRSVPQAFF | TGCAGCGCCCCGGACAGGAGCGTGCCCCAAGCTTTCTTT | - | TRBJ1-1 | TRBV29-1 | TRBD1
CASSQDFRRGGEQYF | TGTGCCAGCAGCCAGGATTTCCGCCGGGGGGGCGAGCAGTACTTC | - | TRBJ2-7 | TRBV3-1/TRBV3-2 | TRBD2
CASSSPRGQGGYEQYF | TGTGCCAGCAGCTCGCCCCGGGGACAGGGGGGGTACGAGCAGTACTTC | - | TRBJ2-7 | TRBV11-2 | TRBD1
CASSRSRGSTDTQYF | TGTGCCAGCAGTCGATCCAGGGGATCCACAGATACGCAGTATTTT | - | TRBJ2-3 | TRBV11-2 | -
CASRAQQGRSYEQYF | TGTGCCAGCAGGGCACAACAGGGGAGGAGTTACGAGCAGTACTTC | few | TRBJ2-7 | TRBV6-5 | -
CASSLVGRTATNEKLFF | TGTGCCAGCAGCTTAGTTGGCCGGACTGCAACTAATGAAAAACTGTTTTTT | few | TRBJ1-4 | TRBV7-8 | -
CASSSNYEQYF | TGTGCCAGCAGTTCCAACTACGAGCAGTACTTC | - | TRBJ2-7 | TRBV28 | -
CASSFRTDGTSRETQYF | TGTGCTAGCAGCTTCCGGACCGACGGGACTAGCAGAGAGACCCAGTACTTC | - | TRBJ2-5 | TRBV7-7 | TRBD2
CASSLRDRGITEAFF | TGTGCCAGCAGCTTAAGGGACAGGGGTATCACTGAAGCTTTCTTT | few | TRBJ1-1 | TRBV7-3 | TRBD1